This T cell receptor beta chain is from a study of human T cells and chemical hapten exposure. Study as a whole: Donors were sensitized with 2% DPC on the upper inner arm. Patch testing was performed with 0.01% DPC on the upper back, with reading at 6 days. TCR yield per sample varied, mainly due to pooled library volumes.

This clonotype was picked up a small number of times. Time point specified: patch test 3, about 24 weeks after DPC sensitization. Described treatment: therapeutic diphenylcyclopropenone sensitization with weekly scalp DPC. As handled by the study authors: The number of TCRs in each sample had a median of approximately 99,000 and spanned about 20,000 to 690,600. In TCRdb, the RACE reads were re-called with MiXCR into one record per CDR3 protein. These V and J calls are TCRdb output, not the study's own analysis. The table shows about 200,000 distinct CDR3 sequences, with approximately 26% occurring only once. Trimming removed 7 bases from V and 2 bases from J, with 12 bases in between. Germline CDR1 reads MDHEN; CDR2 reads SYDVKM. This CDR3 has 14 amino acids.

This sequence originates from a woman aged 40 to 49 with alopecia areata. Some clones in this sample may be carry-over from other donors' samples. The rearrangement joins TRBV28 to TRBJ1-3, with D hard to call. This specimen consisted of whole blood, obtained in connection with sensitization to the hapten diphenylcyclopropenone (DPC). The CDR3 protein is CASNTPNPGNTIYF. Here the CDR3 DNA reads TGTGCCAGCAACACCCCTAACCCTGGAAACACCATATATTTT.